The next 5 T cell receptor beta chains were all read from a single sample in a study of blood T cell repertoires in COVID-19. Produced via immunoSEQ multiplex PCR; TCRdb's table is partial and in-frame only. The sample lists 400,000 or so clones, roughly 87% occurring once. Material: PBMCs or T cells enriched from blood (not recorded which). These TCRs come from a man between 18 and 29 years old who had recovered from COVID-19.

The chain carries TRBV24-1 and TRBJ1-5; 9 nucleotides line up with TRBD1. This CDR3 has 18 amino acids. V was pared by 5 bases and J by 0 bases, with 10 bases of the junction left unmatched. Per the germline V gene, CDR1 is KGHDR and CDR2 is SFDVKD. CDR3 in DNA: TGTGCCACCAGTGGAGGACAGGGGCCCGCTGGTAGCAATCAGCCCCAGCATTTT. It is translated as CATSGGQGPAGSNQPQHF.

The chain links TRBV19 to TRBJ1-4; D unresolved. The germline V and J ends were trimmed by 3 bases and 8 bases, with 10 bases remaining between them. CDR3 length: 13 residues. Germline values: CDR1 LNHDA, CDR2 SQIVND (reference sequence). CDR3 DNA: TGTGCCAGTAGTATTTGGCTGCGGGAAAAACTGTTTTTT. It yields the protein CASSIWLREKLFF.

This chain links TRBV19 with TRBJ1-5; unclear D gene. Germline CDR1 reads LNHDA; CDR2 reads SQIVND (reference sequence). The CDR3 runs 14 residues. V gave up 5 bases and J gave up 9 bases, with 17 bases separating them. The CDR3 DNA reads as TGTGCCAGTAGTGCCGGGGAGGCCAGTGCGCCCCAGCATTTT. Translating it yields CASSAGEASAPQHF.

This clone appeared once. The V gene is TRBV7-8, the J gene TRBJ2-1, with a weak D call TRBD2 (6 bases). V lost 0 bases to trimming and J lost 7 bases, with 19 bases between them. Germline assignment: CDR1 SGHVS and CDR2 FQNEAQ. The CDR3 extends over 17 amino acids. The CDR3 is CASSLAFAGPSANEQFF. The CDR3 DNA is TGTGCCAGCAGCTTAGCGTTTGCGGGACCATCAGCTAATGAGCAGTTCTTC.

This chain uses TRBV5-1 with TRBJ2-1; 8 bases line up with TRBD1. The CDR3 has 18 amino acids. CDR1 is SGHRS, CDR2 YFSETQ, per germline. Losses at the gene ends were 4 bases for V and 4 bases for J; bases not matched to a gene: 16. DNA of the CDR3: TGCGCCAGCAGCACAGCGCTATCGGGTGGGACAGGATACAATGAGCAGTTCTTC. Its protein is CASSTALSGGTGYNEQFF.